This is a list of T cell receptor beta chains from one sample in a study of T cell responses to AZD1222 COVID-19 vaccine. Only in-frame clones appear in the TCRdb table, and some are missing; sequencing was by immunoSEQ multiplex PCR. The sample carries some 150,000 clones, over 75% recorded once. The material was peripheral blood, obtained 28 days after the second AZD1222 dose. All receptors derive from an adult who received the AZD1222 COVID-19 vaccine. CDR3s include the opening cysteine and the closing phenylalanine or tryptophan. The D gene is left open where the match is weak. Clone size appears in some rows only: once, few, many, or a class for an expanded clone.

D gene	clone size	V gene	J gene	CDR3 protein
NA	once	TRBV4-3	TRBJ1-2	CASSAYGGHREF
NA	NA	TRBV28	TRBJ2-5	CAAAEYDQETQYF
NA	NA	TRBV30	TRBJ1-2	CAWSFRASQVLGYTF
TRBD2	NA	TRBV5-4	TRBJ2-3	CASSAGLAGATDTQYF
NA	NA	TRBV5-1	TRBJ1-5	CASSSTGNQPQHF
TRBD1	NA	TRBV12-3/TRBV12-4	TRBJ2-7	CASSYRGVYEQYF
NA	NA	TRBV30	TRBJ1-5	CAWSLRGNQPQHF
NA	NA	TRBV6-5	TRBJ1-6	CASSYPRDNSPLHF
NA	NA	TRBV27	TRBJ1-4	CASSTGQLATNEKLFF
NA	NA	TRBV5-1	TRBJ2-2	CASSFGGELFF
NA	NA	TRBV6-5	TRBJ1-1	CASRDTMNTEAFF
NA	NA	TRBV7-9	TRBJ2-6	CASRHTGLSGANVLTF
NA	NA	TRBV2	TRBJ1-3	CALLRTGSGNTIYF
NA	few	TRBV10-1	TRBJ2-2	CASMGQGRPGELFF
TRBD1	NA	TRBV6-5	TRBJ2-1	CASSYDRVGEQFF
NA	NA	TRBV28	TRBJ1-2	CASSVVDGYTF
NA	NA	TRBV19	TRBJ1-4	CASSTRATNEKLFF
TRBD1	once	TRBV30	TRBJ1-1	CAWSDRGYTEAFF
TRBD1	NA	TRBV4-1	TRBJ1-2	CASSQRGDRVGGYTF
NA	NA	TRBV9	TRBJ1-6	CASRADSPLHF
NA	NA	TRBV5-4	TRBJ2-6	CASSLGDSGANVLTF
NA	NA	TRBV6-6	TRBJ2-1	CASSPRSSAYNEQFF
NA	NA	TRBV4-1	TRBJ2-7	CASSQARQTPYEQYF
NA	once	TRBV4-2	TRBJ1-2	CASSQDLAGDYGYTF
NA	NA	TRBV6-5	TRBJ2-1	CASSYGNNEQFF
NA	NA	TRBV4-3	TRBJ1-2	CASSQGTDYGYTF
NA	NA	TRBV4-1	TRBJ1-2	CASSQGLTYGYTF
TRBD1	NA	TRBV6-5	TRBJ1-6	CASADRDNSPLHF
NA	NA	TRBV25-1	TRBJ1-6	CASRVGATSSPLHF
TRBD2	NA	TRBV3-1/TRBV3-2	TRBJ2-6	CASSQAGGSGANVLTF
NA	once	TRBV20-1	TRBJ1-6	CSASSGNYYNSPLHF
TRBD1	NA	TRBV7-2	TRBJ2-1	CASSQDRGYNEQFF
NA	NA	TRBV30	TRBJ1-3	CAWSVRGISGNTIYF
NA	NA	TRBV4-2	TRBJ2-7	CASGMPPQGSYEQYF
TRBD1	NA	TRBV18	TRBJ1-3	CASSPWTGTSSGNTIYF
TRBD1	NA	TRBV5-1	TRBJ1-2	CASSPGQGNYGYTF
NA	NA	TRBV2	TRBJ1-4	CASRGRGLEKLFF